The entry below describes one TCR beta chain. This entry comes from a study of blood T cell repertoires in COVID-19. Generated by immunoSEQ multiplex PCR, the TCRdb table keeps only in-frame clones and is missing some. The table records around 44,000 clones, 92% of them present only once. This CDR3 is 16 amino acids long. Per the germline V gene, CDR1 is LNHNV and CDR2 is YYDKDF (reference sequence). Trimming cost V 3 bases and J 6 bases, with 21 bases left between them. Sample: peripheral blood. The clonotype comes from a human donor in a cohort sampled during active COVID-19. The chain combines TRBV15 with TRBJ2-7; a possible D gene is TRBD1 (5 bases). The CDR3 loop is CATSRMRSQGLREQYF. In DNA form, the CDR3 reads TGTGCCACCAGCAGGATGCGGTCCCAGGGTCTACGCGAGCAGTACTTC.